This T cell receptor (beta chain) was sequenced for a study of T cells in Graves' hyperthyroidism and ophthalmopathy. This clonotype was detected ten times or more. Its target is not known. One end of the junction is discordant with germline, which a read error may explain. Patients were excluded for uncontrolled infection, other autoimmune disease, pregnancy or lactation. It was RNA transcripts that yielded the amplified TCR beta CDR3 regions. Researchers ran a first-round RT-PCR on the TCR CDR3 using the HTBI primer set. TCRdb fed the multiplex PCR reads into MiXCR, producing one record per CDR3 protein. This sample yields about 640,000 distinct CDR3 sequences, of which around 15% are seen a single time; around 13% belongs to the top ten. Whole-study findings and limits: Blood also contained most expanded thyroid clonotypes above 0.001.

The V gene's germline CDR1 is LGHDT and CDR2 YNNKEL (reference sequence). The CDR3 loop spans 14 amino acids. The TCR comes from a woman in her forties or fifties with Graves' ophthalmopathy. This chain uses TRBV3-1 with TRBJ2-1; D uncertain. Sequencing input: blood. The CDR3, as DNA: TGTGCCAGCACCCAACGTAGCTCTTACAATGAGCAGTTCTTC. It specifies CASTQRSSYNEQFF.